The T cell receptor beta chain under discussion was sequenced for a study of radiotherapy plus CTLA-4 blockade in lung cancer. Patients had chemo-refractory metastatic non-small-cell lung cancer and received focal radiation plus CTLA-4 blockade that used ipilimumab. Germline V gives CDR1 SGHAT, CDR2 FQNNGV. Losses at the gene ends were 6 bases for V and 7 bases for J; bases not matched to a gene: 9. The CDR3 length is 14 residues. Here immunoSEQ multiplex PCR was the method, and the copy in TCRdb shows in-frame clones only, minus some. The sample has 80,000 to 100,000 clones, almost 90% seen once; the top ten hold roughly 4.6%. Study-wide findings and caveats: It was early blood T cell clone dynamics, with interferon-beta, that reportedly best predicted response. In blood, after radiotherapy plus ipilimumab, tumor-derived TCR clones expanded.

With respect to this clone: What it binds is unknown.

Material: peripheral blood, obtained from a patient treated with radiotherapy plus ipilimumab. V usage is TRBV11-2 and J usage is TRBJ2-1, with 7 bases that match TRBD1. The source of this sequence is a human donor with non-small cell lung cancer that progressed on radiotherapy plus ipilimumab. The DNA for the CDR3 is TGTGCCAGCAGGCCAGGGGGAGTCGAAAATGAGCAGTTCTTC. This codes for CASRPGGVENEQFF.